The 29 T cell receptor beta chains listed next were all sequenced from one sample in a study of CD8 T cells in Susac syndrome. cDNA came from about 0.5 to 1 ug RNA primed by random hexamers. One entry per CDR3 protein, called by TCRdb with MiXCR from the immunoSEQ multiplex PCR reads. The sample carries approximately 220,000 distinct CDR3 sequences, just under 95% recorded once. Sequences were obtained from CD4+ T cells from PBMCs. These receptors originate from a human donor with multiple sclerosis.

The genes are TRBV20-1 and TRBJ2-3; possible D gene TRBD2, 6 bases. The CDR3 is made up of 13 amino acids. The V end was cut by 5 bases, the J end by 3 bases, with 12 bases between. The germline gives CDR1 DFQATT, CDR2 SNEGSKA (reference sequence). CDR3 region: CSAHPGDTDTQYF. The DNA for the CDR3 is TGCAGTGCTCATCCGGGAGATACAGATACGCAGTATTTT.

The gene calls are TRBV30 and TRBJ2-3; a possible D gene is TRBD1 (5 bases). V lost 5 bases and J lost 0, with 9 bases in between. The CDR3 is 13 amino acids. Germline CDR1 and CDR2: GTSNPN and SVGIG (reference sequence). CDR3: CAWGAISTDTQYF. CDR3 in DNA: TGTGCCTGGGGGGCAATTAGCACAGATACGCAGTATTTT.

This sequence joins TRBV29-1 and TRBJ2-3; D is tentatively TRBD1 or TRBD2 (6 bases each). The CDR3 extends over 15 amino acids. Germline loops: CDR1 SQVTM, CDR2 ANQGSEA. V was cut by 2 bases and J by 4 bases, with 16 bases left in between. DNA of the CDR3: TGCAGCGTTGAACTGTCCGGGGGCTACTCAGATACGCAGTATTTT. It translates to CSVELSGGYSDTQYF.

The rearrangement uses TRBV9 and TRBJ2-5; D call uncertain. The germline V gene has CDR1 SGDLS and CDR2 YYNGEE. V was clipped by 1 base and J by 5 bases, with 9 bases between them. The CDR3 sequence is 13 residues long. The CDR3 bases are TGTGCCAGCAGCGTAAGGTTGGGGGAGACCCAGTACTTC. This gives the protein CASSVRLGETQYF.

CDR3 sequence reads: CASSRTSGDTEAFF. For the CDR3, the DNA is TGTGCCAGCAGCCGAACCTCGGGGGACACTGAAGCTTTCTTT. The chain links TRBV3-1 to TRBJ1-1, with TRBD1 as a possible D gene (5 bases). The CDR3 has 14 residues. V dropped 4 bases and J dropped 3 bases, with 12 bases sitting between them. Per germline, CDR1 LGHDT and CDR2 YNNKEL (reference sequence).

This clonotype turned up a few times. The V and J genes are TRBV30 and TRBJ1-2; no definite D call. Trimming removed 0 bases at V and 2 bases at J, with 10 bases between. The germline V gene has CDR1 GTSNPN and CDR2 SVGIG (reference sequence). This CDR3 is built from 14 residues. CDR3 sequence reads: CAWSVGPANYGYTF. The CDR3 nucleotides read TGTGCCTGGAGTGTGGGCCCAGCGAACTATGGCTACACCTTC. Supplemented by reference TRBV30 and TRBJ1-2, the full variable domain reads SQTIHQWPATLVQPVGSPLSLECTVEGTSNPNLYWYRQAAGRGLQLLFYSVGIGQISSEVPQNLSASRPQDRQFILSSKKLLLSDSGFYLCAWSVGPANYGYTFGSGTRLTVV.

V gene TRBV20-1 combines with J gene TRBJ2-7; 14 nucleotides line up with TRBD2. Germline values: CDR1 DFQATT, CDR2 SNEGSKA (reference sequence). CDR3 length: 14 amino acids. The V segment lost 3 bases and the J segment 7 bases; nucleotides outside the gene matches: 5. The CDR3 region has the DNA TGCAGTGCTAGGGGTGGGACTAGCGGGGGAGAGCAGTACTTC. Translating gives CSARGGTSGGEQYF.

The V call is TRBV27, the J call TRBJ2-7; unclear D gene. Germline V gene lookup returns CDR1 MNHEY and CDR2 SMNVEV (reference sequence). The CDR3 contains 11 residues. V gave up 4 bases and J gave up 5 bases, with 6 bases separating them. CDR3 protein: CASSSLDEQYF. The CDR3 region has the DNA TGTGCCAGCAGTTCCCTCGACGAGCAGTACTTC.

The chain has TRBV30 and TRBJ2-3, with a possible D match to TRBD2 (6 bases). The germline V gene encodes CDR1 GTSNPN and CDR2 SVGIG (reference sequence). Trimming removed 0 bases at V and 6 bases at J, with 10 bases between. CDR3 length: 13 amino acids. CDR3 DNA sequence: TGTGCCTGGAGTGTTCGGGGGTTGGATACGCAGTATTTT. Translation gives CAWSVRGLDTQYF.

This clonotype was seen only once. This rearrangement joins TRBV9 to TRBJ2-5, with TRBD2 as a possible D gene (7 bases). The CDR3 has 14 residues. Between the trimmed V and J ends, which lost 3 bases and 7 bases, there was a span of 16 bases. Germline CDR1 and CDR2: SGDLS and YYNGEE. The CDR3 loop reads CASSAGHGGGTQYF. CDR3 sequence (DNA): TGTGCCAGCAGCGCGGGACACGGCGGGGGGACCCAGTACTTC. Variable domain in full (rest from reference TRBV9 and TRBJ2-5): DSGVTQTPKHLITATGQRVTLRCSPRSGDLSVYWYQQSLDQGLQFLIQYYNGEERAKGNILERFSAQQFPDLHSELNLSSLELGDSALYFCASSAGHGGGTQYFGPGTRLLVL.

The V call is TRBV9, the J call TRBJ2-7, with D possibly being TRBD1 (6 bases). V lost 3 bases, J lost 4 bases, and 14 bases lay in between. The germline V gene has CDR1 SGDLS and CDR2 YYNGEE. This CDR3 contains 14 residues. CDR3 sequence (DNA): TGTGCCAGCAGCGCGTCCTACAGGGATTACGAGCAGTACTTC. As protein: CASSASYRDYEQYF.

This chain joins TRBV7-9 and TRBJ2-7, with 9 positions matching TRBD1. Looked up from germline, CDR1 is SEHNR and CDR2 is FQNEAQ (reference sequence). The ends lost 1 base at V and 4 bases at J; junction bases unmatched: 5. CDR3 size: 15 residues. DNA of the CDR3: TGTGCCAGCAGCTTAGTCGGGACAGGGCCTTACGAGCAGTACTTC. This gives the protein CASSLVGTGPYEQYF.

This clonotype was seen once. The V call is TRBV12-3 or TRBV12-4, the J call TRBJ2-5; D might be TRBD2 (5 bases). The germline V and J ends were trimmed by 5 bases and 5 bases, with 15 bases remaining between them. The CDR3 has 14 residues. The CDR3 protein is CASSPYGGGETQYF. In DNA form, the CDR3 reads TGTGCCAGCAGTCCGTACGGAGGCGGCGAGACCCAGTACTTC.

The gene calls are TRBV10-3 and TRBJ1-2, with a tentative D call TRBD1 (5 bases). The germline V gene has CDR1 ENHRY and CDR2 SYGVKD. Between the trimmed V and J ends, which lost 8 bases and 7 bases, there was a span of 20 bases. This CDR3 has 14 amino acids. This CDR3 reads CAIVGGDSTGGYTF. In nucleotides, the CDR3 is TGTGCCATCGTGGGCGGCGACAGTACGGGTGGCTACACCTTC.

Here the CDR3 reads CAWSPRQVNYGYTF. CDR3 DNA: TGTGCCTGGAGCCCCCGACAGGTTAACTATGGCTACACCTTC. The V and J genes are TRBV30 and TRBJ1-2, with D perhaps matching TRBD1 (6 bases). Trimming took off 3 bases at V and 1 base at J, with 12 bases between the two ends. The germline gives CDR1 GTSNPN, CDR2 SVGIG (reference sequence). CDR3 size: 14 residues.

The rearrangement uses TRBV5-1 and TRBJ2-3; 7 positions match TRBD2. After removal of 2 bases from V and 5 bases from J, the junction contained 5 bases not matched to a gene. The CDR3 is 14 amino acids. Germline lookup yields CDR1 SGHRS and CDR2 YFSETQ. CDR3 bases: TGCGCCAGCAGCTTCCTGCCTAGCGGAGATACGCAGTATTTT. The encoded protein is CASSFLPSGDTQYF.

J is TRBJ1-6 and V is TRBV6-6; a possible D gene is TRBD1 (6 bases). Trimming removed 11 bases from V and 5 bases from J, with 13 bases in between. The CDR3 extends over 13 amino acids. The germline CDR1 and CDR2 sequences are MNHNY and SVGAGI (reference sequence). CDR3 coding DNA: TGTGCCGGGAGGGGGGGAGATAATTCACCCCTCCACTTT. This translates into CAGRGGDNSPLHF.

The chain carries TRBV25-1 and TRBJ2-3; 7 bases map to TRBD2. V trimming: 5 bases; J trimming: 4 bases; junction bases outside the gene matches: 6. Germline-derived CDR1 and CDR2 are MGHDK and SYGVNS. The CDR3 loop spans 14 amino acids. The CDR3 loop reads CASSPGTKSDTQYF. CDR3 DNA sequence: TGTGCCAGCAGTCCCGGGACTAAATCAGATACGCAGTATTTT.

This chain links TRBV3-1 with TRBJ2-1, with 8 bases that match TRBD2. The CDR3 is 17 amino acids. After removal of 1 base from V and 0 bases from J, the junction contained 5 bases not matched to a gene. Germline values: CDR1 LGHDT, CDR2 YNNKEL (reference sequence). The CDR3 protein is CASSQASGGYSYNEQFF. The CDR3 region has the DNA TGTGCCAGCAGCCAAGCGAGCGGGGGCTACTCCTACAATGAGCAGTTCTTC.

This sequence joins TRBV6-2 or TRBV6-3 and TRBJ2-7; no firm D call. The V gene lost 5 bases and the J gene lost 0 bases, with 5 bases spanning the gap. In germline, CDR1 is MNHEY, CDR2 SVGEGT. CDR3 size: 12 residues. The CDR3 DNA follows: TGTGCCAGCAGTAGCATCTCCTACGAGCAGTACTTC. Translating gives CASSSISYEQYF.

The rearrangement joins TRBV3-1 to TRBJ1-1, with D unresolved. The CDR3 loop spans 14 amino acids. CDR1 and CDR2 (germline): LGHDT, YNNKEL (reference sequence). V gave up 6 bases and J gave up 5 bases, with 16 bases separating them. Written as DNA, the CDR3 is TGTGCCAGCAGTCACGATGAGGGAACAACTGAAGCTTTCTTT. Translation: CASSHDEGTTEAFF.

The chain links TRBV12-3 or TRBV12-4 to TRBJ2-4; weak D call: TRBD2 (5 bases). There are 16 residues in the CDR3. V dropped 3 bases and J dropped 0 bases, with 12 bases sitting between them. The CDR3 reads CASSLGSGIAKNIQYF. CDR3 DNA sequence: TGTGCCAGCAGTTTGGGATCGGGGATAGCCAAAAACATTCAGTACTTC.

The chain carries TRBV6-5 and TRBJ1-2, with D possibly being TRBD1 (5 bases). Germline CDR1 MNHEY, CDR2 SVGAGI. Trimming left V 6 bases short and J 8 bases short, with 19 bases between. There are 14 residues in the CDR3. The CDR3 sequence is CASSPQLAGGGYTF. The CDR3 region has the DNA TGTGCCAGCAGCCCCCAACTGGCCGGGGGAGGCTACACCTTC.

The rearrangement uses TRBV18 and TRBJ2-7; possibly TRBD1 for D (6 bases). V lost 3 bases, J lost 6 bases, and 12 bases lay in between. This CDR3 is 13 amino acids long. Germline V gene lookup returns CDR1 KGHSH and CDR2 LQKENI. CDR3 protein: CASSPLGQSEQYF. CDR3 nucleotide sequence: TGTGCCAGCTCACCTCTCGGACAGAGCGAGCAGTACTTC.

The chain links TRBV7-9 to TRBJ2-6, with no clear D. Germline V gene sequence: CDR1 SEHNR, CDR2 FQNEAQ (reference sequence). Trimming took 5 bases from V and 4 from J, leaving 12 bases between them. CDR3 length equals 15 residues. CDR3 nucleotide sequence: TGTGCCAGCAGCCACCGAGACAAAGGGGCCAACGTCCTGACTTTC. Protein: CASSHRDKGANVLTF.

The chain couples TRBV30 to TRBJ1-1; D remains unclear. The CDR3 runs to 11 residues. CDR1 is GTSNPN, CDR2 SVGIG, per germline (reference sequence). Trimming stripped 0 bases from V and 2 bases from J, with 1 base between. The CDR3 coding sequence is TGTGCCTGGAGTGTCAACACTGAAGCTTTCTTT. This sequence encodes CAWSVNTEAFF.

The chain combines TRBV2 with TRBJ1-6, with unresolved D. CDR3 length: 12 amino acids. V lost 7 bases and J lost 7, with 8 bases in between. Germline CDR1 SNHLY, CDR2 FYNNEI. CDR3 sequence reads: CASMVGNSPLHF. CDR3 bases: TGTGCCAGCATGGTCGGCAATTCACCCCTCCACTTT.

The rearrangement joins TRBV6-1 to TRBJ1-2; D gene uncertain. Per the germline V gene, CDR1 is MNHNS and CDR2 is SASEGT. This CDR3 is built from 14 residues. Trimming took 0 bases from V and 4 from J, leaving 9 bases between them. Written as DNA, the CDR3 is TGTGCCAGCAGTGAAGCGCTGAGGACCTATGGCTACACCTTC. It encodes CASSEALRTYGYTF.

V usage is TRBV25-1 and J usage is TRBJ1-5; weak D call: TRBD1 (6 bases). Germline CDR1 and CDR2: MGHDK and SYGVNS. V lost 0 bases, J lost 9 bases, and 6 bases lay in between. The CDR3 consists of 12 residues. The DNA of the CDR3 is TGTGCCAGCAGTGAATACAGGGGGCCCCAGCATTTT. This gives the protein CASSEYRGPQHF. The complete variable domain, with remaining parts taken from reference TRBV25-1 and TRBJ1-5, reads EADIYQTPRYLVIGTGKKITLECSQTMGHDKMYWYQQDPGMELHLIHYSYGVNSTEKGDLSSESTVSRIRTEHFPLTLESARPSHTSQYLCASSEYRGPQHFGDGTRLSIL.